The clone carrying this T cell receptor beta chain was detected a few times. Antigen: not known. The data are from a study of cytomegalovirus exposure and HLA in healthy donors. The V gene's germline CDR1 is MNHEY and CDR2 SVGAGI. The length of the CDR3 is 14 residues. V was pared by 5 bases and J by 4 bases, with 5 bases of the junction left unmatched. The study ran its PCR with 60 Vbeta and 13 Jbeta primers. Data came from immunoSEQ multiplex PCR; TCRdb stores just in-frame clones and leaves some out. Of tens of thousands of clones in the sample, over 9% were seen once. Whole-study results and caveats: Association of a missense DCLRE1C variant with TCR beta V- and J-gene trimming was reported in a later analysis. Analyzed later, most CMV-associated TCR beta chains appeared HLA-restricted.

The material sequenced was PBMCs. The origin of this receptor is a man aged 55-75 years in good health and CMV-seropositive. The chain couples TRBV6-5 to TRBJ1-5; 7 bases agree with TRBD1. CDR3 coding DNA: TGTGCCAGCAGTCGGGACAGCCAGAATCAGCCCCAGCATTTT. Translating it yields CASSRDSQNQPQHF.